This T cell receptor (beta chain) was obtained from a study of blood T cell repertoires in COVID-19. Background on the study: There were acute and convalescent COVID-19 samples, and they came from the United States, Italy and Spain.

The method was immunoSEQ multiplex PCR; TCRdb's version includes in-frame clones alone and lacks a portion of them. The data contain 95,000 to 100,000 clones, 85% to 95% of them singletons. V was cut by 3 bases and J by 0 bases, with 14 bases left in between. The germline V gene has CDR1 SGHTA and CDR2 FQGTGA. The CDR3 loop spans 17 amino acids. Sequenced material: peripheral blood. This chain uses TRBV7-3 with TRBJ2-2, with D possibly being TRBD1 (6 bases). This sequence was found in a man over 45 with active COVID-19. The CDR3 protein is CASSLGAGATNTGELFF. The CDR3 DNA reads TGTGCCAGCAGCTTGGGGGCGGGTGCGACGAACACCGGGGAGCTGTTTTTT.